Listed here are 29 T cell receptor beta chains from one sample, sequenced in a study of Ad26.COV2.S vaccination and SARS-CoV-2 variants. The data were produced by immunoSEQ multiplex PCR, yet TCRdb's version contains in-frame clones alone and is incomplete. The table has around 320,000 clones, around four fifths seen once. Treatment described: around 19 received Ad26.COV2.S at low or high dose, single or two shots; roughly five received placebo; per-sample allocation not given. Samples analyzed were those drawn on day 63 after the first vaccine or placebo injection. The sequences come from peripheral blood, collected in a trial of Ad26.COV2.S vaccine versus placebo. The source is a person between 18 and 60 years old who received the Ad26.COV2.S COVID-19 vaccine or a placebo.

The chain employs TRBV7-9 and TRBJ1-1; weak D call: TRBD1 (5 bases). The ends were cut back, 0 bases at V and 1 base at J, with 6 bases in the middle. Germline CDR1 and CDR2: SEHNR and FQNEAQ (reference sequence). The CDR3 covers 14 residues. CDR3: CASSLARGNTEAFF. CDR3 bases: TGTGCCAGCAGCTTAGCTAGGGGGAACACTGAAGCTTTCTTT.

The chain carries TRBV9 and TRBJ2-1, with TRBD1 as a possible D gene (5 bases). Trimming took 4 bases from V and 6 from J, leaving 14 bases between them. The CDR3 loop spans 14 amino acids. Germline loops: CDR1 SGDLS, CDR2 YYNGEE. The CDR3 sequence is CASSSGGRVNEQFF. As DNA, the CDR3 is TGTGCCAGCAGCTCCGGTGGCAGGGTCAATGAGCAGTTCTTC.

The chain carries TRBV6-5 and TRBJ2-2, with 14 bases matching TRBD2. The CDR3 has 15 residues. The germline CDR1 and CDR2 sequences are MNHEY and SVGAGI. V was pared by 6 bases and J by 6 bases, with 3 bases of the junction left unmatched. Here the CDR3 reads CASRLTSGGAGELFF. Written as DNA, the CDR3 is TGTGCCAGCAGGCTGACTAGCGGGGGGGCCGGGGAGCTGTTTTTT.

CDR3 nucleotide sequence: TGCGCCAGCAGCTTGGGGACTGTTCGCCTCGGGACCCAGTACTTC. Translating it yields CASSLGTVRLGTQYF. V usage is TRBV5-1 and J usage is TRBJ2-5; D perhaps matches TRBD2 (5 bases). This CDR3 has 15 residues. Trimming cost V 0 bases and J 7 bases, with 16 bases left between them. Germline CDR1 and CDR2: SGHRS and YFSETQ.

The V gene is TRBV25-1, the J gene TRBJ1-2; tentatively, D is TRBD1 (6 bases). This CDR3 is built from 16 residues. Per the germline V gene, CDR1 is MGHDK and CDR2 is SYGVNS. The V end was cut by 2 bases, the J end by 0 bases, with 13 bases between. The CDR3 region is CASSETGTLANYGYTF. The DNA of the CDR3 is TGTGCCAGCAGTGAAACAGGGACCCTTGCTAACTATGGCTACACCTTC.

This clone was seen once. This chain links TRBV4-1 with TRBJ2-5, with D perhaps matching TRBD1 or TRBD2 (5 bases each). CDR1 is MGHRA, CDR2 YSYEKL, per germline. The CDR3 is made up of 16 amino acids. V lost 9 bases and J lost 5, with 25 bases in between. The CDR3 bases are TGCGCCAGTTCAACTATTAGCGAGGGGTTGGGGGAGACCCAGTACTTC. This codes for CASSTISEGLGETQYF.

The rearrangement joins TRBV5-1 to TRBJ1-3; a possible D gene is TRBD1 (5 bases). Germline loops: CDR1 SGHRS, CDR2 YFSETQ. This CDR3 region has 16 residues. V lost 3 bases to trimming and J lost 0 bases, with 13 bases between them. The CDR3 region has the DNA TGCGCCAGCAGCTGGGGACCCGACCACTCTGGAAACACCATATATTTT. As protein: CASSWGPDHSGNTIYF.

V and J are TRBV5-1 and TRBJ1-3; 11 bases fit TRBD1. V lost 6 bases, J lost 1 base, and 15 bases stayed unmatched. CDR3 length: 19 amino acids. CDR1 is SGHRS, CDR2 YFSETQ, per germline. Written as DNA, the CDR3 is TGCGCCAGCAAAAGACAACCGGGACAGGGGGTCGGTTCTGGAAACACCATATATTTT. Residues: CASKRQPGQGVGSGNTIYF.

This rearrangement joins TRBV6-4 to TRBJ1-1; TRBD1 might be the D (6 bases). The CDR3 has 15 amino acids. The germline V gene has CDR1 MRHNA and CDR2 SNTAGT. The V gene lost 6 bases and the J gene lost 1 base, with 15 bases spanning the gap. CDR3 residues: CASRLEGQSNTEAFF. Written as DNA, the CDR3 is TGTGCCAGCAGGCTGGAGGGACAATCGAACACTGAAGCTTTCTTT.

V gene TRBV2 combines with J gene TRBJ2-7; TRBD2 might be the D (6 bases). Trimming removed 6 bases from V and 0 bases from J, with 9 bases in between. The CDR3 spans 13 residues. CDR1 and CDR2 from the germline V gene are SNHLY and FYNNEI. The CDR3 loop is CASSAGSSYEQYF. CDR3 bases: TGTGCCAGCAGCGCCGGGAGCTCCTACGAGCAGTACTTC.

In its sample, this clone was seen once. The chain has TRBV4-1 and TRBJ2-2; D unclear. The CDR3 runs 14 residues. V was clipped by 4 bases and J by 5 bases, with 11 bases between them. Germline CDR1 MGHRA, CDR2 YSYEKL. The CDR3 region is CASSPILRTGELFF. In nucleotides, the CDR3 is TGCGCCAGCAGCCCGATATTAAGAACCGGGGAGCTGTTTTTT.

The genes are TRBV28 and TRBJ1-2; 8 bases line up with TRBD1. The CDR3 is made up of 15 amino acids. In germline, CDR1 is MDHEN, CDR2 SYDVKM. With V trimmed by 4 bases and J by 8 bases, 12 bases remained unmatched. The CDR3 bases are TGTGCCAGCAGTTCCACGACAGGGGCCCGATCCGGCTACACCTTC. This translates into CASSSTTGARSGYTF.

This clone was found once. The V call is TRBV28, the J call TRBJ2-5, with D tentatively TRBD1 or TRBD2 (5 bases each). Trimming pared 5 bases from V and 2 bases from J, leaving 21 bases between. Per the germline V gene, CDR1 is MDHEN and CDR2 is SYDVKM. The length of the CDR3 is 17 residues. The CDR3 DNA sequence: TGTGCCAGCAGTGCCCAGACGGGGACCACGATTCAAGAGACCCAGTACTTC. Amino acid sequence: CASSAQTGTTIQETQYF.

CDR3 sequence: CASTPGQGHTEAFF. CDR3 bases: TGTGCCAGTACCCCGGGACAGGGTCACACTGAAGCTTTCTTT. This chain connects TRBV19 to TRBJ1-1; 9 bases agree with TRBD1. CDR3 length: 14 amino acids. The J segment lost 3 bases and the V segment lost 7 bases, leaving 6 bases of the junction unmatched. Germline loops: CDR1 LNHDA, CDR2 SQIVND (reference sequence).

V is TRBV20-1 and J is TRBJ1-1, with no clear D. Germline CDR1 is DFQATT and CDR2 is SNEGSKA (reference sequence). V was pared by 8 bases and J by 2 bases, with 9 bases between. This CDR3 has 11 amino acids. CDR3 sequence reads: CSTPGNTEAFF. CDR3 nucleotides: TGCAGTACCCCCGGAAACACTGAAGCTTTCTTT.

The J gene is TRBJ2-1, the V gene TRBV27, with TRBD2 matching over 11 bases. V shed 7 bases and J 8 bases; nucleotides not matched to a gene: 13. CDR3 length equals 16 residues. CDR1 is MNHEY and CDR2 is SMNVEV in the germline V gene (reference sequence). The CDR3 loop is CASTQSVAGGPHEQFF. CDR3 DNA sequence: TGTGCCAGCACTCAATCGGTAGCGGGGGGGCCTCATGAGCAGTTCTTC.

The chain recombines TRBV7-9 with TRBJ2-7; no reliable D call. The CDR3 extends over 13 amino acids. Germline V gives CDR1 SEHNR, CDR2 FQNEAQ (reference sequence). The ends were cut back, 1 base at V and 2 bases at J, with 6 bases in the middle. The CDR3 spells CASSLEEAYEQYF. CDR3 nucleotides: TGTGCCAGCAGCTTAGAGGAAGCCTACGAGCAGTACTTC.

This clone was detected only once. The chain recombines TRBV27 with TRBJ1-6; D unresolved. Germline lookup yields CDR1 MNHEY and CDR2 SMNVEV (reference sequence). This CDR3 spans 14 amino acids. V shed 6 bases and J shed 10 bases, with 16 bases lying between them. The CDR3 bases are TGTGCCAGCAGCAGTACGGTGTTGTTATCACCCCTCCACTTT. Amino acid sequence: CASSSTVLLSPLHF.

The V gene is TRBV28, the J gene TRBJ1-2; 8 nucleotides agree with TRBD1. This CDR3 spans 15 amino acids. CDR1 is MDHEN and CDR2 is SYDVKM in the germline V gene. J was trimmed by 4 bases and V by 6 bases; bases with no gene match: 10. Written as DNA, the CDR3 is TGTGCCAGCAGCTCCCAGGACAGGGTCTTCTATGGCTACACCTTC. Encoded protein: CASSSQDRVFYGYTF.

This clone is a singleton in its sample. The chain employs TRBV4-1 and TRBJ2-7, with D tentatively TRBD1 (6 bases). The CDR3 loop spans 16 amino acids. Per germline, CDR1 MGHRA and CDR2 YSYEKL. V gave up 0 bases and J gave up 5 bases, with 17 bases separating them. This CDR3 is CASSQDQGRGANEQYF. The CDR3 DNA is TGCGCCAGCAGCCAAGATCAGGGCAGGGGAGCAAACGAGCAGTACTTC.

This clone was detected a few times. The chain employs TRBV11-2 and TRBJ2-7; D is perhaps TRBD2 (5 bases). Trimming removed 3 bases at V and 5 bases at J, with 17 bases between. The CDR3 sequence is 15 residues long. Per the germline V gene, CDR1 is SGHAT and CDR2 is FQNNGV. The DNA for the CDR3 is TGTGCCAGCAGCTTTGCCGGGATAACTACCCACGAGCAGTACTTC. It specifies CASSFAGITTHEQYF.

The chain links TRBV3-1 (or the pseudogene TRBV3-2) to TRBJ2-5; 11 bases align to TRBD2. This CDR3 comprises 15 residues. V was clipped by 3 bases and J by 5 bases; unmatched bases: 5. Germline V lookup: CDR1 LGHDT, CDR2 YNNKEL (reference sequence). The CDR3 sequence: CASSHLAGGTETQYF. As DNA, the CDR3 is TGTGCCAGCAGCCACCTAGCGGGGGGTACGGAGACCCAGTACTTC.

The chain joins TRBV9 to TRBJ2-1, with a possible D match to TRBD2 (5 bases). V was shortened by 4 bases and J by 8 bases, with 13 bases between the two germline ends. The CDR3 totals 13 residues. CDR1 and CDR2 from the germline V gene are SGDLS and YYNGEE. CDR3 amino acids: CASSSPRGYEQFF. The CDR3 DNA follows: TGTGCCAGCAGCTCCCCTCGGGGTTATGAGCAGTTCTTC.

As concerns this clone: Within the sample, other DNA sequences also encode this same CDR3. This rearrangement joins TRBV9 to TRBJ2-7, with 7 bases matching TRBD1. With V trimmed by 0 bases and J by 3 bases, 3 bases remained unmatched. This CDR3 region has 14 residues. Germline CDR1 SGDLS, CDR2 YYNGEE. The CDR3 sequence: CASSVGTGDYEQYF. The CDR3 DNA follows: TGTGCCAGCAGCGTAGGTACAGGGGACTACGAGCAGTACTTC.

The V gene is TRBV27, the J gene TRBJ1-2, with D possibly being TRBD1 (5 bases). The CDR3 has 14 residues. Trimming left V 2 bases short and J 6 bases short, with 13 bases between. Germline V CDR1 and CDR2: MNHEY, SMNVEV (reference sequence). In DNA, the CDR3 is TGTGCCAGCAGTTTAATCGGGGGGGGTCATGGCTACACCTTC. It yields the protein CASSLIGGGHGYTF.

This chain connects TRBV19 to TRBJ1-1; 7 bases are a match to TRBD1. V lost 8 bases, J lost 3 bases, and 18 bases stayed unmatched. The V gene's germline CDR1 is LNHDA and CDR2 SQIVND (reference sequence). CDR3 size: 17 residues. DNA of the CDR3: TGTGCCAGTCAGTCCTCCACGACAGGGATAAGACACACTGAAGCTTTCTTT. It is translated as CASQSSTTGIRHTEAFF.

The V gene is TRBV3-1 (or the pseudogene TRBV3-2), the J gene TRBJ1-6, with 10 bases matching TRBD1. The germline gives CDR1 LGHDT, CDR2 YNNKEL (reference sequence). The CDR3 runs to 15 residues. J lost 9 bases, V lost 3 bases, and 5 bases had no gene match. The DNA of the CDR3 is TGTGCCAGCAGCCACTCCCGGACAGGGGGTTCACCCCTCCACTTT. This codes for CASSHSRTGGSPLHF.

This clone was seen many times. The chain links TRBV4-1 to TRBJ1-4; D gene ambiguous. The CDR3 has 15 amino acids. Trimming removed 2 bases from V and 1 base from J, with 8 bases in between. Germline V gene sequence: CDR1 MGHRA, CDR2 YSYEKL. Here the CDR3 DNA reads TGCGCCAGCAGCCAAAGGGTACTAACTAATGAAAAACTGTTTTTT. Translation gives CASSQRVLTNEKLFF.

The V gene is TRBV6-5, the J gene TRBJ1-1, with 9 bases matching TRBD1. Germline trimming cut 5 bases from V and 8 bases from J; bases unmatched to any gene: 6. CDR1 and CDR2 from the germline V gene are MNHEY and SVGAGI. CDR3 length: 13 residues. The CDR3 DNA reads TGTGCCAGCAGTCCCCGGGACAGGGTCGAAGCTTTCTTT. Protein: CASSPRDRVEAFF.